The source of this T cell receptor beta chain is a study of immune heterogeneity within non-small cell lung tumors. Germline loops: CDR1 MNHEY, CDR2 SVGEGT. CDR3 length: 12 residues. Trimming stripped 10 bases from V and 1 base from J, with 8 bases between. CDR3 of TCR beta was amplified by multiplex PCR that used 32 V and 13 J primers. MiXCR, applied by TCRdb to the multiplex PCR reads, yields one record per CDR3 protein. The sample comprises some 4,400 distinct CDR3 sequences, 35% to 45% of which are singletons, and around 30% rests with the top ten. Bulk tumor gDNA, roughly 600 ng per sample, served as the TCR template. During surgery, several far-apart biopsies were obtained from every primary tumor. It was patients with untreated, newly diagnosed non-small cell lung cancer who underwent curative surgery.

The chain uses TRBV6-2 or TRBV6-3 and TRBJ2-4; D ambiguous. The TCR originated in a woman aged 45-60 years with non-small cell lung cancer. The sequenced sample was lung tumor tissue. The CDR3 loop is CATLGAKNIQYF. The CDR3 DNA reads TGTGCCACCCTCGGGGCCAAAAACATTCAGTACTTC.